The next 5 T cell receptor beta chains were all read from a single sample in a study of shared clonotypes between healthy human individuals. As defined, naive CD8 cells were CD45RO-negative and positively selected for CCR7, with terminally differentiated effector memory CD45RA+ cells excluded. The protocol was immunoSEQ multiplex PCR, while the TCRdb copy is restricted to in-frame clones and leaves out a portion. Among some 2,000,000 clones listed, roughly 94% were seen once. Sequencing used naive CD8+ T cells sorted from blood. These receptors were obtained from a man between 18 and 29 years old in good health.

The chain employs TRBV9 and TRBJ2-1, with a weak D call TRBD2 (6 bases). V gave up 0 bases and J gave up 7 bases, with 11 bases separating them. CDR3 length equals 14 residues. Germline CDR1 and CDR2: SGDLS and YYNGEE. CDR3 region: CASSVDGSPNEQFF. CDR3 DNA: TGTGCCAGCAGCGTAGACGGGAGTCCAAATGAGCAGTTCTTC.

This chain joins TRBV29-1 and TRBJ1-1, with 7 bases aligning to TRBD1. CDR1 and CDR2 from the germline V gene are SQVTM and ANQGSEA. V shed 7 bases and J 8 bases; nucleotides not matched to a gene: 4. The CDR3 contains 10 residues. The CDR3 bases are TGCAGCGGAGGGGGACAGGAAGCTTTCTTT. It encodes CSGGGQEAFF.

This chain connects TRBV15 to TRBJ2-3; no clear D. Germline V gene lookup returns CDR1 LNHNV and CDR2 YYDKDF (reference sequence). This CDR3 is 14 amino acids long. The V and J ends lost 5 bases and 5 bases respectively, with 14 bases between them. CDR3: CATSRVLDLDTQYF. DNA for the CDR3: TGTGCCACCAGCCGAGTCTTGGACCTAGATACGCAGTATTTT.

The chain is built from TRBV5-8 and TRBJ2-7; D assignment may be TRBD1 or TRBD2 (5 bases each). The germline V gene has CDR1 SGHTS and CDR2 YDEGEE. CDR3 length: 14 residues. Trimming cost V 0 bases and J 2 bases, with 9 bases left between them. The CDR3 coding sequence is TGTGCCAGCAGCTTGGCGGGGACGACCTACGAGCAGTACTTC. It is translated as CASSLAGTTYEQYF. The full variable domain, with the rest looked up from reference TRBV5-8 and TRBJ2-7, is EAGVTQSPTHLIKTRGQQATLRCSPISGHTSVYWYQQALGLGLQFLLWYDEGEERNRGNFPPRFSGRQFPNYSSELNVNALELEDSALYLCASSLAGTTYEQYFGPGTRLTVT.

This clone appeared once. This chain joins TRBV4-1 and TRBJ2-3, with 10 bases identical to TRBD2. The germline V gene has CDR1 MGHRA and CDR2 YSYEKL. CDR3 length: 17 residues. J gave up 6 bases and V 0 bases, and 9 bases lay outside the gene matches. CDR3 sequence (DNA): TGCGCCAGCAGCCAAGAAATGAGCGGGGGGGCCTGGGATACGCAGTATTTT. Amino acid sequence: CASSQEMSGGAWDTQYF.